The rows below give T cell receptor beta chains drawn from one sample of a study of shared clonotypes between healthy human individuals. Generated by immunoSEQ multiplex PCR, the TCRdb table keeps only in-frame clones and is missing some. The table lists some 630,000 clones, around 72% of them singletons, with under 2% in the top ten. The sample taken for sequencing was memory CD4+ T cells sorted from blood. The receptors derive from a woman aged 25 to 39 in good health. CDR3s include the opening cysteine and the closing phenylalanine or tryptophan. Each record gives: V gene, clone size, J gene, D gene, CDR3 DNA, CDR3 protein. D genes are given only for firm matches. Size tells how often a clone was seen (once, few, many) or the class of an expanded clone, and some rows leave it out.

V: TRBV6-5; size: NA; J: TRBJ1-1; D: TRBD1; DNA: TGTGCCAGCATCCGGGACAGTCTGAACACTGAAGCTTTCTTT; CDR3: CASIRDSLNTEAFF
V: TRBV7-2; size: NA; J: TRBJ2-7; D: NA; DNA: TGTGCCAGCAGCTCGGAGTACCCCGAGCAGTACTTC; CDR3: CASSSEYPEQYF
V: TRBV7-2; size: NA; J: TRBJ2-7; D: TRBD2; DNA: TGTGCCAGCAGCTTAGATGGCGGGAGCCTCTCCTACGAGCAGTACTTC; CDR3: CASSLDGGSLSYEQYF
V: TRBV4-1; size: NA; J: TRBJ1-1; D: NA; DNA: TGCGCCAGCAGCCAAGCCACTGAAGCTTTCTTT; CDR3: CASSQATEAFF
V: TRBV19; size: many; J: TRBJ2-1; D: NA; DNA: TGTGCCAGTAGTATAGTTGGGGGTGATGAGCAGTTCTTC; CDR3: CASSIVGGDEQFF
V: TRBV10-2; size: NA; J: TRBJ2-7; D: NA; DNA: TGCGCCAGCAGTGAGTACAGAACCTACGAGCAGTACTTC; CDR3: CASSEYRTYEQYF
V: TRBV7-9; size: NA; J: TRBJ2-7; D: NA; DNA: TGTGCCAGCAGCTTCGTTTTCAGCGACGAGCAGTACTTC; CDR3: CASSFVFSDEQYF
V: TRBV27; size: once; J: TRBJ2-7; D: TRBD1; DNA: TGTGCCAGCAGTTGGGGGACAGGGACCTACGAGCAGTACTTC; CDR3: CASSWGTGTYEQYF
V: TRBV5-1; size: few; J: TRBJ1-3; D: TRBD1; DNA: TGCGCCAGCAGCCCCGGGACAGCCGTAAACACCATATATTTT; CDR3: CASSPGTAVNTIYF
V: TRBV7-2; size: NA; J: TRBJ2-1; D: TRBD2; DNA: TGTGCCAGCAGCTTTGGACTAGCGGACAATGAGCAGTTCTTC; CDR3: CASSFGLADNEQFF
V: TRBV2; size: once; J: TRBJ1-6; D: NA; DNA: TGTGCCAGCAGTGTTCGGGGGGCGAAGAATTCACCCCTCCACTTT; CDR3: CASSVRGAKNSPLHF
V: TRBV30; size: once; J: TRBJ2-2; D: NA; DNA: TGTGCCTGGAGTGTTGCTAAAAACACCGGGGAGCTGTTTTTT; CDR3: CAWSVAKNTGELFF
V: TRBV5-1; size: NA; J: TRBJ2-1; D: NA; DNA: TGCGCCAGCAGCTTTCCCCCGGGCCCGAAACAATACAATGAGCAGTTCTTC; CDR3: CASSFPPGPKQYNEQFF
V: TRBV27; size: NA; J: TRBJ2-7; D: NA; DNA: TGTGCCAGCAGTTTAGAGTTTAGCGGCTCCTACGAGCAGTACTTC; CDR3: CASSLEFSGSYEQYF
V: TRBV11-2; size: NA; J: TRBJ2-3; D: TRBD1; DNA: TGTGCCAGCAGCTTAGGCACGACAGGGGGGCGCACAGATACGCAGTATTTT; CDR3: CASSLGTTGGRTDTQYF